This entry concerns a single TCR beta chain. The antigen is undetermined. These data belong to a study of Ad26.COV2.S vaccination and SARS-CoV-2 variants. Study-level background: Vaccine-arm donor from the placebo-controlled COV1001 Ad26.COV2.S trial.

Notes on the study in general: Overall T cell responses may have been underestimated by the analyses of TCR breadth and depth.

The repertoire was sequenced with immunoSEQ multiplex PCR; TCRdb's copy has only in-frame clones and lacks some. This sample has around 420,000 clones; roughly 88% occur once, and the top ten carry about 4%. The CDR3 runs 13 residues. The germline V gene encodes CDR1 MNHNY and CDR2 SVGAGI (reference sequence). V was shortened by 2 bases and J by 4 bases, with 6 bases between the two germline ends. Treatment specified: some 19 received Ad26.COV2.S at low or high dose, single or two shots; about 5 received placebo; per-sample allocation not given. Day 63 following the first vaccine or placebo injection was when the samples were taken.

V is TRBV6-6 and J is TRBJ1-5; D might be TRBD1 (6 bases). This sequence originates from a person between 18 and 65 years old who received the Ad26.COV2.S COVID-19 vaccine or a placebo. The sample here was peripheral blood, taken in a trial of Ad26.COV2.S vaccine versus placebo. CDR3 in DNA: TGTGCCAGCAGTTACGGACAGAATCAGCCCCAGCATTTT. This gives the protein CASSYGQNQPQHF.